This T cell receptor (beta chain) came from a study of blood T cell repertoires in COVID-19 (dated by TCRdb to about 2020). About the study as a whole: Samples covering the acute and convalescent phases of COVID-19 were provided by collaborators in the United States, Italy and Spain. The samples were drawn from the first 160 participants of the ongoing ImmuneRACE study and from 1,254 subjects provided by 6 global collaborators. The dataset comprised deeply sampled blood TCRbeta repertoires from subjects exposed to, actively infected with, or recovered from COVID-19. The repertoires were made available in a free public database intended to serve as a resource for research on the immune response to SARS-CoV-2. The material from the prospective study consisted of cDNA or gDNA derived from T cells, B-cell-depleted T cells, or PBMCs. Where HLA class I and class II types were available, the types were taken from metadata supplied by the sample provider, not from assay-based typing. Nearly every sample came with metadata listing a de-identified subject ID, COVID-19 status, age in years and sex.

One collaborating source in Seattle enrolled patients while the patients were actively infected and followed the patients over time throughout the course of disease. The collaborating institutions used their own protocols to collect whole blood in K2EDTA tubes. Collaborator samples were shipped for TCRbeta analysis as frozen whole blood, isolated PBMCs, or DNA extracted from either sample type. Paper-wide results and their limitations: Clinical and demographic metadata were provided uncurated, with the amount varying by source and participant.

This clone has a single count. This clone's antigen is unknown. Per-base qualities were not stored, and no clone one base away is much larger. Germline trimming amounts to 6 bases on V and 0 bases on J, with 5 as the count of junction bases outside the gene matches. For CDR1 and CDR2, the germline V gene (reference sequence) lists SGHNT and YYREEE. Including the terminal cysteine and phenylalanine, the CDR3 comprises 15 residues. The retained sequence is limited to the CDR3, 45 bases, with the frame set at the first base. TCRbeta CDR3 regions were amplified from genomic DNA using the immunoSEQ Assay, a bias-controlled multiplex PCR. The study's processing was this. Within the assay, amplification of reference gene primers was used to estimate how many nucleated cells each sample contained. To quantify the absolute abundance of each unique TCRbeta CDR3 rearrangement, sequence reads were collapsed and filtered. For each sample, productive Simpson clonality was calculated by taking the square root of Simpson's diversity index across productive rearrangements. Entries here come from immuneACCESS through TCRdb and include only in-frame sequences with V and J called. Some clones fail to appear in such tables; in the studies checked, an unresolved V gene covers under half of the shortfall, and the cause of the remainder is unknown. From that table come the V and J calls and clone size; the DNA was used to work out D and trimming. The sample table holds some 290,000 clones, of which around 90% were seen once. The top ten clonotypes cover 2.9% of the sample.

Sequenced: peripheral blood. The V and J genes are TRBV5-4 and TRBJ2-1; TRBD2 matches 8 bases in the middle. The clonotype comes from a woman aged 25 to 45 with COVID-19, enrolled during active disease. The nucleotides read TGTGCCAGCACAGCCGGGACTAGCTCCTACAATGAGCAGTTCTTC. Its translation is CASTAGTSSYNEQFF.